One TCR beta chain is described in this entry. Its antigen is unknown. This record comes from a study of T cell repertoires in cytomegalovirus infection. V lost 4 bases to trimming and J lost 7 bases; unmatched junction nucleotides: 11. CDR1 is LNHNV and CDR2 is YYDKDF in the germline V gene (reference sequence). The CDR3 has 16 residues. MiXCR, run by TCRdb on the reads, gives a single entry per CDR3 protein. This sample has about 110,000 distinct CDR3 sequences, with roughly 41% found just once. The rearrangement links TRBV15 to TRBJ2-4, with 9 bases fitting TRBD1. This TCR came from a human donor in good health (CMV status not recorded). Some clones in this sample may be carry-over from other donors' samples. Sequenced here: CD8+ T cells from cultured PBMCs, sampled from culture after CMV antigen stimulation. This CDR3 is CATSTIVGQGYNIQYF. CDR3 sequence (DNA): TGTGCCACCAGCACCATAGTAGGACAGGGGTATAACATTCAGTACTTC.